Here is one TCR beta chain with its context. The target antigen is unknown. The data belong to a study of brain T cells in children with intractable seizures. General study points: Pre- and post-surgery blood differed in depth, so pre-surgery absences may be undersampling.

The CDR3 loop spans 14 amino acids. Germline assignment: CDR1 SGHVS and CDR2 FNYEAQ. V lost 7 bases and J 0 bases, leaving 12 bases between the germline ends. TCRdb keeps only in-frame clones here, not all; method: immunoSEQ multiplex PCR. This sample yields approximately 41,000 clones, of which 80% to 95% are seen a single time; 5% to 6.5% belongs to the top ten. Pre-surgery treatment included at least one anti-epileptic drug. The genes are TRBV7-6 and TRBJ1-1, with D maybe TRBD1 (6 bases). The material was peripheral blood, obtained at surgery. This receptor was identified in a girl aged 2 to 9 with tuberous sclerosis and intractable seizures. The CDR3 DNA is TGTGCCAGCACCGGGACAAGCATGAACACTGAAGCTTTCTTT. Translating gives CASTGTSMNTEAFF.